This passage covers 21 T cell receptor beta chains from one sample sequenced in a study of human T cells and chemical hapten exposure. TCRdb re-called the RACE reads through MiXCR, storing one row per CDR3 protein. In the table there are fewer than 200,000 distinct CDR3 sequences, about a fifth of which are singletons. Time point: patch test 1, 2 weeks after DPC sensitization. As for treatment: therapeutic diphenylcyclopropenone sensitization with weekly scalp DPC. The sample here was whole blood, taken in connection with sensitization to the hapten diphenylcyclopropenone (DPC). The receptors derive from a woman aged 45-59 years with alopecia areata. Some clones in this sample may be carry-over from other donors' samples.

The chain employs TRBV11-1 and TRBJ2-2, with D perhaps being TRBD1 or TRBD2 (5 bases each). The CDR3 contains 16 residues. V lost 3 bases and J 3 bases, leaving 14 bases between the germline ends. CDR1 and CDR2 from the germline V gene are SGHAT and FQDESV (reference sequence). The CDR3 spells CASSFLRDGYTGELFF. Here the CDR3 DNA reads TGTGCCAGCAGCTTTCTTCGGGACGGGTACACCGGGGAGCTGTTTTTT.

The CDR3: CASSFPTSGRSEPQETQYF. In DNA form, the CDR3 reads TGCGCCAGCAGCTTTCCGACTAGCGGGCGATCCGAACCCCAAGAGACCCAGTACTTC. V gene TRBV5-1 combines with J gene TRBJ2-5; 10 nucleotides match TRBD2. CDR1 and CDR2 from the germline V gene are SGHRS and YFSETQ. V trimming: 2 bases; J trimming: 1 base; junction bases outside the gene matches: 14. The CDR3 has 19 residues.

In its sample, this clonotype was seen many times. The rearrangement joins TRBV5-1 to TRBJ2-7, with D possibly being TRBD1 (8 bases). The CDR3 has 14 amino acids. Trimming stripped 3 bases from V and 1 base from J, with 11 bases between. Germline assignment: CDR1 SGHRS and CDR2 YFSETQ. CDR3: CASSSQGGSYEQYF. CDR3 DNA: TGCGCCAGCAGCTCACAGGGGGGGTCCTACGAGCAGTACTTC.

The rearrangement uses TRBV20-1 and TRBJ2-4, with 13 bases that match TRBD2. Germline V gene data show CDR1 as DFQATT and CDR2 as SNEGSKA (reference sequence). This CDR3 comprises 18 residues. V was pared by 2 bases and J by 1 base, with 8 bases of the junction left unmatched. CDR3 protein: CSARPRTSGSWAKNIQYF. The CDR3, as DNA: TGCAGTGCTAGACCTAGGACTAGCGGGAGCTGGGCCAAAAACATTCAGTACTTC.

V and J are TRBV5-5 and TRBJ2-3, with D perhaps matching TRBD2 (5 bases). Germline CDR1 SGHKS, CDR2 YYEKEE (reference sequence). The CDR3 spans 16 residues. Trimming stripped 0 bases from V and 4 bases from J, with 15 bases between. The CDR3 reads CASSLGGSALPDTQYF. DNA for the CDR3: TGTGCCAGCAGCTTGGGAGGTAGCGCCCTGCCAGATACGCAGTATTTT.

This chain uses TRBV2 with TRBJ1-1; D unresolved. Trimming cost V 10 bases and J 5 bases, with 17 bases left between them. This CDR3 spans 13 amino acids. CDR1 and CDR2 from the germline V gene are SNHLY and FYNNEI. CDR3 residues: CATREGSRTEAFF. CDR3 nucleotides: TGTGCCACCCGCGAGGGTAGTAGAACTGAAGCTTTCTTT.

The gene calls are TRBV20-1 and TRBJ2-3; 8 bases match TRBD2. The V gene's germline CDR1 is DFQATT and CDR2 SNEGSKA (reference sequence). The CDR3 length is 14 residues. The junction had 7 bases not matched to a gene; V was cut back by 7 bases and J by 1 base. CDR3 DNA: TGCAGTGTCAGAACGGGAGGGGGCACAGATACGCAGTATTTT. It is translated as CSVRTGGGTDTQYF.

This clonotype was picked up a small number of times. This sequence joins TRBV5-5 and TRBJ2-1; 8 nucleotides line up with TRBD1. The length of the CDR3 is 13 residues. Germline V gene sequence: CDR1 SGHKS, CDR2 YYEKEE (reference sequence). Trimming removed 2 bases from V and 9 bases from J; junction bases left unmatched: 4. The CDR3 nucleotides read TGTGCCAGCAGCTTTAGACAGGGGATTGAGCAGTTCTTC. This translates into CASSFRQGIEQFF.

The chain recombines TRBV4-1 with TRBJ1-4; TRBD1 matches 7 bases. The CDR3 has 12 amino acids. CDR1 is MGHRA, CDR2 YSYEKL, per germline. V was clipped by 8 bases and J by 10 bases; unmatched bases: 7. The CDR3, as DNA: TGCGCCAGCGGCTGGACAGGAGGAAAACTGTTTTTT. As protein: CASGWTGGKLFF.

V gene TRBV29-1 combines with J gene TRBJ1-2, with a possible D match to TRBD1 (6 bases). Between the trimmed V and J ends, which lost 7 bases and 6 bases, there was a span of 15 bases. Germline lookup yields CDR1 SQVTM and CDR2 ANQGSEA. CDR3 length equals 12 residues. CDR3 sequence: CSASTGLHGYTF. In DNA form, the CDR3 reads TGCAGCGCCAGCACAGGGCTTCATGGCTACACCTTC.

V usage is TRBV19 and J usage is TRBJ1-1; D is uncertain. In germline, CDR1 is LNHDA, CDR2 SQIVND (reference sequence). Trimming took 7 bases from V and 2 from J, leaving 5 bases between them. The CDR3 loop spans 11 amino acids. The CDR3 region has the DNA TGTGCCAGTAAACTCAACACTGAAGCTTTCTTT. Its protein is CASKLNTEAFF.

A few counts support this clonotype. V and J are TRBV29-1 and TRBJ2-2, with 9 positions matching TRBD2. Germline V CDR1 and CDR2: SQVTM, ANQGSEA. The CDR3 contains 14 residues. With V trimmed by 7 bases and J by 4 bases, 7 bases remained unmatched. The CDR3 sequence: CSGLAGDGTGELFF. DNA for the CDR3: TGCAGCGGTTTAGCGGGAGACGGCACCGGGGAGCTGTTTTTT.

The CDR3 region has the DNA TGTGCCAGCTCACCGGTAAAGCGCGTCCAAGAGACCCAGTACTTC. Amino acids: CASSPVKRVQETQYF. The chain combines TRBV18 with TRBJ2-5; no clear D gene. V lost 3 bases and J lost 1, with 12 bases in between. This CDR3 has 15 residues. CDR1 and CDR2 from the germline V gene are KGHSH and LQKENI.

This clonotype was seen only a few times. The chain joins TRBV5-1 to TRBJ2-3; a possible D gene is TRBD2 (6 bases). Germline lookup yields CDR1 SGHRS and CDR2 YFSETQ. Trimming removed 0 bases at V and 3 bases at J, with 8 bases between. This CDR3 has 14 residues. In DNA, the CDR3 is TGCGCCAGCAGCTTGGCCGGGAGAACAGATACGCAGTATTTT. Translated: CASSLAGRTDTQYF.

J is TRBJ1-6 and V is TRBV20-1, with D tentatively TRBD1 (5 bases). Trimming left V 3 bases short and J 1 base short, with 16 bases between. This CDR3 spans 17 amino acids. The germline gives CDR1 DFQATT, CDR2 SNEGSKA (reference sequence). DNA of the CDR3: TGCAGTGCTAGGGGTGGGGGGTCGTTATCCTATAATTCACCCCTCCACTTT. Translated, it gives CSARGGGSLSYNSPLHF.

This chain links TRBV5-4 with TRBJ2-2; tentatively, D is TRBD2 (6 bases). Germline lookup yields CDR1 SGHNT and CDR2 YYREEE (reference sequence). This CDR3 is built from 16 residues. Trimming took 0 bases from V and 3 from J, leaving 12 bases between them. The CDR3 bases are TGTGCCAGCAGCTTGGCAGGAGGGAGCGACACCGGGGAGCTGTTTTTT. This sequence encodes CASSLAGGSDTGELFF.

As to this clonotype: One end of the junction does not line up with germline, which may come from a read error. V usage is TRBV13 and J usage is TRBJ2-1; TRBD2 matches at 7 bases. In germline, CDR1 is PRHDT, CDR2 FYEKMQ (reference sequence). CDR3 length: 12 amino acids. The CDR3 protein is CASSLGGSIPLF. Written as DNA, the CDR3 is TGTGCCAGCAGCTTGGGCGGGAGTATCCCCTTATTC.

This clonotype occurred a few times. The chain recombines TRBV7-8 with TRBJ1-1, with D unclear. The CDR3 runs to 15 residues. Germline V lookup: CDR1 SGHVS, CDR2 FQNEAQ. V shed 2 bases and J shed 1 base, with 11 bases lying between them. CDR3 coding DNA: TGTGCCAGCAGCTTACCGTGGGAACAGAACACTGAAGCTTTCTTT. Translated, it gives CASSLPWEQNTEAFF. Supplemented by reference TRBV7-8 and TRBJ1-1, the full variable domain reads GAGVSQSPRYKVAKRGQDVALRCDPISGHVSLFWYQQALGQGPEFLTYFQNEAQLDKSGLPSDRFFAERPEGSVSTLKIQRTQQEDSAVYLCASSLPWEQNTEAFFGQGTRLTVV.

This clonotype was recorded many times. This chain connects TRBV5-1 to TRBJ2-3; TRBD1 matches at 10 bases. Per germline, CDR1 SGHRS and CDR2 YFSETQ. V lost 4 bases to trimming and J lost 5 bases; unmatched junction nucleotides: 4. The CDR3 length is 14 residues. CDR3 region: CASSPGQGGDTQYF. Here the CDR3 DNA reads TGCGCCAGCAGCCCCGGACAGGGGGGAGATACGCAGTATTTT.

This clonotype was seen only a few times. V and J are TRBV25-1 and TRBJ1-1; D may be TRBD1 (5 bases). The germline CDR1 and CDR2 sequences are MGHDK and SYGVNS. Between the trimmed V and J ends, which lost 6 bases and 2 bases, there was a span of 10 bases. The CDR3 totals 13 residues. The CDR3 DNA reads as TGTGCCAGCAGACGGGGCCTAAACACTGAAGCTTTCTTT. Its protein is CASRRGLNTEAFF.

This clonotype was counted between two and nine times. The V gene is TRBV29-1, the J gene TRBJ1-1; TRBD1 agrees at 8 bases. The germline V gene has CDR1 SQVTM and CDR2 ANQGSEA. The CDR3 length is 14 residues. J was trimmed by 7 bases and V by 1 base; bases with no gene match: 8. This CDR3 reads CSVEVSGTGYEAFF. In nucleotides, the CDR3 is TGCAGCGTTGAAGTTTCAGGGACAGGTTATGAAGCTTTCTTT.